The present TCR beta chain was sequenced within a study of untreated major depressive disorder. Sequencing was performed with immunoSEQ multiplex PCR; in TCRdb, only in-frame clones are kept and a portion is missing. The repertoire includes under 25,000 clones, roughly 90% of them detected once, and 0.5% to 0.7% sits in the top ten. For this clone: The antigen is unknown.

Study outcomes and limitations: TRBV05-01 (Vbeta 5.1) usage was higher in CD4+ T cells of depressed patients than controls.

Looked up from germline, CDR1 is SNHLY and CDR2 is FYNNEI. CDR3 length: 13 residues. Between the trimmed V and J ends, which lost 8 bases and 1 base, there was a span of 11 bases. All participants were of European descent. CD4+ T cell purity was typically approximately 94%. The V and J genes are TRBV2 and TRBJ1-2, with D unclear. This receptor was taken from a middle-aged woman with major depressive disorder. Sequencing was carried out using CD4+ T cells from PBMCs. The CDR3 region is CASGSTVNYGYTF. In DNA, the CDR3 is TGTGCCAGCGGAAGTACCGTTAACTATGGCTACACCTTC.